The 22 T cell receptor beta chains below were found in one sample sequenced in a study of technical replicates of blood from a handful of donors. Repertoires were generated with immunoSEQ multiplex PCR, while TCRdb's copy carries only in-frame clones and drops some. The sample has about 94,000 clones, approximately 95% seen once. Sequences were obtained from T cells isolated from PBMCs. The source is a human donor in good health.

This clone was seen just once. The chain combines TRBV10-3 with TRBJ2-7, with 14 bases fitting TRBD2. Germline-derived CDR1 and CDR2 are ENHRY and SYGVKD. The CDR3 is 18 residues long. Germline trimming cut 0 bases from V and 5 bases from J; bases unmatched to any gene: 9. CDR3 DNA: TGTGCCATCAGTGAGTCGCAGGGACTAGCGGGAGTATCCAACGAGCAGTACTTC. Protein sequence: CAISESQGLAGVSNEQYF.

The genes are TRBV10-3 and TRBJ2-2; maybe TRBD1 (5 bases). The V and J ends lost 7 bases and 8 bases respectively, with 17 bases between them. This CDR3 spans 14 amino acids. Germline loops: CDR1 ENHRY, CDR2 SYGVKD. The CDR3 bases are TGTGCCATCACCGATAGGCAGGGCGAAGGGGAGCTGTTTTTT. Amino acids: CAITDRQGEGELFF.

V is TRBV9 and J is TRBJ2-1, with 9 bases identical to TRBD2. Trimming cost V 1 base and J 2 bases; bases outside gene matches: 10. This CDR3 spans 18 amino acids. Germline values: CDR1 SGDLS, CDR2 YYNGEE. Written as DNA, the CDR3 is TGTGCCAGCAGCGTACAGAGCGGGAGGCTCGGGACCTACAATGAGCAGTTCTTC. Amino acid sequence: CASSVQSGRLGTYNEQFF.

The gene calls are TRBV28 and TRBJ1-2; the match to TRBD1 covers 8 bases. Germline trimming cut 2 bases from V and 2 bases from J; bases unmatched to any gene: 7. The CDR3 totals 16 residues. The germline V gene encodes CDR1 MDHEN and CDR2 SYDVKM. The CDR3 is CASSLGGQVGNYGYTF. As DNA, the CDR3 is TGTGCCAGCAGTTTAGGGGGACAGGTGGGAAACTATGGCTACACCTTC.

The V and J genes are TRBV19 and TRBJ2-5; 9 bases agree with TRBD1. The V gene's germline CDR1 is LNHDA and CDR2 SQIVND (reference sequence). Trimming cost V 3 bases and J 2 bases; bases outside gene matches: 4. CDR3 size: 15 residues. CDR3 residues: CASSITGTGQETQYF. The CDR3 nucleotides read TGTGCCAGTAGTATCACCGGGACAGGGCAAGAGACCCAGTACTTC.

DNA of the CDR3: TGTGCCAGCAGTGAAAACAGGGCTGGCGAGCAGTACTTC. Its translation: CASSENRAGEQYF. The chain combines TRBV2 with TRBJ2-7, with D possibly matching TRBD1 (6 bases). The CDR3 has 13 amino acids. Germline V gene sequence: CDR1 SNHLY, CDR2 FYNNEI. V lost 2 bases to trimming and J lost 6 bases, with 11 bases between them. Together with reference TRBV2 and TRBJ2-7, the CDR3 gives the full variable domain: EPEVTQTPSHQVTQMGQEVILRCVPISNHLYFYWYRQILGQKVEFLVSFYNNEISEKSEIFDDQFSVERPDGSNFTLKIRSTKLEDSAMYFCASSENRAGEQYFGPGTRLTVT.

This chain connects TRBV28 to TRBJ2-1; D gene unclear. Trimming took off 2 bases at V and 0 bases at J, with 8 bases between the two ends. Per the germline V gene, CDR1 is MDHEN and CDR2 is SYDVKM. This CDR3 comprises 15 residues. The CDR3 DNA is TGTGCCAGCAGTTTACCCCTCCTCTCCTACAATGAGCAGTTCTTC. Translation gives CASSLPLLSYNEQFF.

A few counts support this clone. V gene TRBV10-3 combines with J gene TRBJ1-2; D remains ambiguous. V was pared by 2 bases and J by 0 bases, with 4 bases between. This CDR3 has 13 amino acids. The germline V gene has CDR1 ENHRY and CDR2 SYGVKD. This chain's CDR3 is CAISEAANYGYTF. In DNA form, the CDR3 reads TGTGCCATCAGTGAGGCAGCTAACTATGGCTACACCTTC.

The chain uses TRBV6-1 and TRBJ1-1, with D possibly being TRBD1 (6 bases). The CDR3 contains 16 residues. CDR1 MNHNS and CDR2 SASEGT come from the germline V gene. The germline V and J ends were trimmed by 2 bases and 1 base, with 14 bases remaining between them. CDR3 amino acids: CASSERQVVANTEAFF. The CDR3 DNA sequence: TGTGCCAGCAGTGAACGACAGGTTGTAGCGAACACTGAAGCTTTCTTT.

The rearrangement uses TRBV6-1 and TRBJ2-2; maybe TRBD2 (6 bases). Trimming cost V 2 bases and J 9 bases, with 16 bases left between them. The CDR3 has 15 residues. Germline V lookup: CDR1 MNHNS, CDR2 SASEGT. CDR3 loop: CASSEPIWEARELFF. The CDR3 DNA reads TGTGCCAGCAGTGAACCTATTTGGGAGGCCCGGGAGCTGTTTTTT.

This sequence joins TRBV10-3 and TRBJ2-1; TRBD2 matches at 16 bases. The CDR3 sequence is 16 residues long. Trimming took 6 bases from V and 7 from J; bases not matched to a gene: 6. Germline CDR1 ENHRY, CDR2 SYGVKD. In DNA form, the CDR3 reads TGTGCCATCAGCCCGGGACTAGCGGGAGGGGAGAATGAGCAGTTCTTC. Residues: CAISPGLAGGENEQFF.

This sequence joins TRBV19 and TRBJ1-4, with D perhaps matching TRBD1 (6 bases). V was trimmed by 7 bases and J by 0 bases, leaving 12 bases between them. The CDR3 consists of 15 residues. Per germline, CDR1 LNHDA and CDR2 SQIVND (reference sequence). The chain's CDR3 is CASKPDSATNEKLFF. The CDR3 DNA sequence: TGTGCCAGTAAACCGGACAGTGCAACTAATGAAAAACTGTTTTTT.

V and J are TRBV18 and TRBJ2-3; TRBD2 matches 13 bases. The trim removed 2 bases at V and 4 bases at J, leaving 0 bases unmatched. This CDR3 contains 15 residues. Germline V gives CDR1 KGHSH, CDR2 LQKENI. In DNA form, the CDR3 reads TGTGCCAGCTCACCAACTAGCGGGAGGGCAGATACGCAGTATTTT. Its protein product is CASSPTSGRADTQYF.

The chain has TRBV5-1 and TRBJ2-7, with 9 nucleotides matching TRBD1. In germline, CDR1 is SGHRS, CDR2 YFSETQ. This CDR3 has 16 residues. The ends lost 0 bases at V and 1 base at J; junction bases unmatched: 5. The CDR3, as DNA: TGCGCCAGCAGCTTGGCGGGGACAGGGATATCCTACGAGCAGTACTTC. This codes for CASSLAGTGISYEQYF.

This CDR3 reads CASSHPRGDTQYF. CDR3 in DNA: TGCGCCAGCAGCCATCCCAGGGGAGATACGCAGTATTTT. The J gene is TRBJ2-3, the V gene TRBV4-1; perhaps TRBD1 as D (6 bases). Germline assignment: CDR1 MGHRA and CDR2 YSYEKL. The CDR3 covers 13 residues. Deletions cut 3 bases from V and 5 bases from J, with 9 bases between.

In its sample, this clone was seen a few times. The chain uses TRBV7-6 and TRBJ1-1; D remains unclear. The CDR3 contains 17 residues. Trimming cost V 2 bases and J 1 base, with 17 bases left between them. Germline V gene data show CDR1 as SGHVS and CDR2 as FNYEAQ. CDR3 region: CASSLRSPGGGNTEAFF. CDR3 coding DNA: TGTGCCAGCAGCTTAAGGTCTCCGGGTGGCGGGAACACTGAAGCTTTCTTT.

This clone was observed a single time. V is TRBV13 and J is TRBJ1-1; no clear D gene. The CDR3 runs to 17 residues. Germline loops: CDR1 PRHDT, CDR2 FYEKMQ (reference sequence). Trimming stripped 5 bases from V and 8 bases from J, with 27 bases between. CDR3 DNA: TGTGCCAGCAGCCCTACCCGGAGCGGGCTTATGTTGGGGGAAGCTTTCTTT. It specifies CASSPTRSGLMLGEAFF. Drawing the rest from reference TRBV13 and TRBJ1-1, the complete variable domain is AAGVIQSPRHLIKEKRETATLKCYPIPRHDTVYWYQQGPGQDPQFLISFYEKMQSDKGSIPDRFSAQQFSDYHSELNMSSLELGDSALYFCASSPTRSGLMLGEAFFGQGTRLTVV.

The chain has TRBV11-2 and TRBJ1-1; the D is unclear. CDR3 length: 15 residues. Germline CDR1 is SGHAT and CDR2 is FQNNGV. Trimming took off 3 bases at V and 0 bases at J, with 11 bases between the two ends. CDR3 nucleotide sequence: TGTGCCAGCAGCTTGCAATCACAGCTGAACACTGAAGCTTTCTTT. Its translation is CASSLQSQLNTEAFF. Variable domain in full (rest from reference TRBV11-2 and TRBJ1-1): EAGVAQSPRYKIIEKRQSVAFWCNPISGHATLYWYQQILGQGPKLLIQFQNNGVVDDSQLPKDRFSAERLKGVDSTLKIQPAKLEDSAVYLCASSLQSQLNTEAFFGQGTRLTVV.

This sequence joins TRBV5-1 and TRBJ2-1, with 10 bases identical to TRBD2. The CDR3 contains 17 residues. Germline trimming cut 0 bases from V and 3 bases from J; bases unmatched to any gene: 6. The germline CDR1 and CDR2 sequences are SGHRS and YFSETQ. Written as DNA, the CDR3 is TGCGCCAGCAGCTTGGCCCCAGCGGGAGGGGGCTACAATGAGCAGTTCTTC. This translates into CASSLAPAGGGYNEQFF.

J is TRBJ1-2 and V is TRBV19, with D tentatively TRBD1 (5 bases). The CDR3 sequence is 13 residues long. The V gene's germline CDR1 is LNHDA and CDR2 SQIVND (reference sequence). V shed 6 bases and J shed 0 bases, with 8 bases lying between them. The CDR3 spells CASRSGSNYGYTF. In DNA, the CDR3 is TGTGCCAGTAGGTCAGGGTCTAACTATGGCTACACCTTC.

The chain recombines TRBV28 with TRBJ1-4, with TRBD1 matching over 11 bases. CDR1 MDHEN and CDR2 SYDVKM come from the germline V gene. Trimming took 3 bases from V and 6 from J; bases not matched to a gene: 6. CDR3 length: 16 amino acids. CDR3 amino acids: CASSLSSGQGDEKLFF. The CDR3 DNA reads TGTGCCAGCAGTTTGAGTTCGGGACAGGGGGATGAAAAACTGTTTTTT.

The chain's CDR3 is CASSSGQGDYYEQYF. DNA for the CDR3: TGCGCCAGCAGCTCAGGACAGGGGGATTACTACGAGCAGTACTTC. The gene calls are TRBV5-1 and TRBJ2-7, with 10 bases aligning to TRBD1. Per germline, CDR1 SGHRS and CDR2 YFSETQ. The CDR3 is 15 residues long. The V and J ends lost 3 bases and 3 bases, in that order; junction bases with no gene match: 6.